The text below deals with one T cell receptor beta chain. The antigen remains unidentified. A J-beta primer mix and a sample-barcoded 5' primer were used in a second PCR of roughly 6 to 12 cycles. A template-switch adaptor with 12 random nucleotides tagged each cDNA molecule. Each CDR3 protein gets one entry after TCRdb re-called the 5' RACE reads with MiXCR. The table has about 1,600,000 distinct CDR3 sequences, around 42% seen once. The CDR3 runs to 15 residues. Germline V gene lookup returns CDR1 SGHAT and CDR2 FQNNGV. The J segment lost 0 bases and the V segment lost 4 bases, leaving 5 bases of the junction unmatched. This record belongs to a study of blood T cells in healthy people across ages. Study-level results: Naive CD4+ cells and diversity were both higher in long-lived donors than in aged donors.

Each sample used at least 6 million PBMCs. Per sample, at least 6 micrograms of total RNA were extracted. This chain joins TRBV11-2 and TRBJ1-1; 7 bases are a match to TRBD1. The sample was blood. This TCR was recovered from a woman younger than 30 in good health. Written as DNA, the CDR3 is TGTGCCAGCAGCTACGAGGGGGCTATGAACACTGAAGCTTTCTTT. Its translation: CASSYEGAMNTEAFF.